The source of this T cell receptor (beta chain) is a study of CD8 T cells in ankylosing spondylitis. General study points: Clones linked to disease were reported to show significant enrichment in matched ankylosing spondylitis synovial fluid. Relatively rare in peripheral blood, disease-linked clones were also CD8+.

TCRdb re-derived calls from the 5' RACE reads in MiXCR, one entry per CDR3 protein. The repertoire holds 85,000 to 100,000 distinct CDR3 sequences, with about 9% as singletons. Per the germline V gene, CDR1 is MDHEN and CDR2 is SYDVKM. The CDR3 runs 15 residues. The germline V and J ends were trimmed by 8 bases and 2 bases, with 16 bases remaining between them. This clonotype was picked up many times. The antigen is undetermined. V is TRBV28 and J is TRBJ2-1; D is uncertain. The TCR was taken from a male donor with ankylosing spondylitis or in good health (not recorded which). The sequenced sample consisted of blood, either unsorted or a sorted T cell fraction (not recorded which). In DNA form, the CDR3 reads TGTGCCAGCTTGACTCCCCCATCCCCCTACAATGAGCAGTTCTTC. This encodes CASLTPPSPYNEQFF.